Listed below are T cell receptor beta chains from one sample, sequenced in a study of T cell repertoires in cytomegalovirus infection. TCRdb recomputed calls from the reads with MiXCR, one row per CDR3 protein. The data contain roughly 320,000 distinct CDR3 sequences, 8% to 10% of them seen just once; the ten biggest clones take up over 3.5%. Sequencing used PBMCs. The receptors derive from a human donor in good health (CMV status not recorded). Some clones in this sample may be carry-over from other donors' samples. Both conserved end residues are part of each CDR3. Fields, in order: D gene, clone size, J gene, V gene, CDR3 DNA, CDR3 protein. The D gene is left open where the match is weak. Part of the rows lack a size; the others show once, few, many or a class for expanded clones.

.,many,TRBJ2-7,TRBV7-6,TGTGCCAGCAGCAACTCTCTAGGAGGCATCTCCTACGAGCAGTACTTC,CASSNSLGGISYEQYF
TRBD2,medium-sized,TRBJ2-3,TRBV7-2,TGTGCCAGCAGCTTACTTAGCGGGGCCACAGATACGCAGTATTTT,CASSLLSGATDTQYF
.,many,TRBJ2-5,TRBV30,TGTGCCTGGATCGCCCCGCCCGAGTCCCAAGAGACCCAGTACTTC,CAWIAPPESQETQYF
TRBD1,.,TRBJ2-2,TRBV7-9,TGTGCCAGCAGGCGTCCAGGGGGCTACAGGGAGCGCCCCGGGGAGCTGTTTTTT,CASRRPGGYRERPGELFF
.,.,TRBJ1-2,TRBV12-3/TRBV12-4,TGTGCCAGCAGTTCACCCACAGGAGTCTGGGCTTACGGCTACACCTTC,CASSSPTGVWAYGYTF
TRBD1,many,TRBJ1-2,TRBV7-8,TGTGCCAGCAGCCCCTACAGGGGGCCGGGTTTGGGGACTAACTATGGCTACACCTTC,CASSPYRGPGLGTNYGYTF
.,.,TRBJ2-4,TRBV7-8,TGTGCCAGCAGCCGAGCCAGGGGAGACATTCAGTACTTC,CASSRARGDIQYF
.,few,TRBJ2-7,TRBV6-5,TGTGCCAGCAGTTACTCGGTCCGTTACGAGCAGTACTTC,CASSYSVRYEQYF
.,few,TRBJ2-7,TRBV4-2,TGTGCCAGCAGCCAAGTAGGGTCCACCTCCTACGAGCAGTACTTC,CASSQVGSTSYEQYF
.,many,TRBJ2-6,TRBV28,TGTGCCAGCAGCAGAGGGATCACTGGGGCCAACGTCCTGACTTTC,CASSRGITGANVLTF
TRBD2,many,TRBJ2-2,TRBV6-2/TRBV6-3,TGTGCCACTCATGGACTAGCGGGAGTCGAAGGGAGCGGGGAGCTGTTTTTT,CATHGLAGVEGSGELFF
TRBD1,.,TRBJ1-4,TRBV7-2,TGTGCCAGCAGCCGGGACAGGGGGGGGAAGGATGAAAAACTGTTTTTT,CASSRDRGGKDEKLFF
.,many,TRBJ1-6,TRBV7-3,TGTGCCAGCAGCTTCCAGGCAGGAGGAATTTCACCCCTCCACTTT,CASSFQAGGISPLHF
.,many,TRBJ2-5,TRBV7-2,TGTGCCAGCAGCCCCCCCATCCTGGTGGTAGGGCGGGAGACCCAGTACTTC,CASSPPILVVGRETQYF
TRBD1,many,TRBJ2-1,TRBV19,TGTGCCAGTAGTATTCCGGGACAGGGCACCTACAATGAGCAGTTCTTC,CASSIPGQGTYNEQFF
.,medium-sized,TRBJ1-2,TRBV4-3,TGCGCCAGCAGCCAAGAATTAGCATCTATTCCTGGCTACACCTTC,CASSQELASIPGYTF
TRBD1,.,TRBJ1-2,TRBV7-2,TGTGCCAGCAGCTTAGCGAGGACAGGGCATGGCTACACCTTC,CASSLARTGHGYTF
.,many,TRBJ1-5,TRBV12-5,TGTGCTAGTGGTCGTTCTCCCTCTGCAGCAGGGGATCATAGCAATCAGCCCCAGCATTTT,CASGRSPSAAGDHSNQPQHF
.,.,TRBJ2-3,TRBV7-2,TGTGCCAGCAGCCGGCAGAGACGAACAGATACGCAGTATTTT,CASSRQRRTDTQYF
.,few,TRBJ2-3,TRBV28,TGTGCCAGCTTAAGGGGGGACGGGACAGATACGCAGTATTTT,CASLRGDGTDTQYF
.,.,TRBJ1-2,TRBV24-1,TGTGCCACCAGTGATTCAAACTATGGCTACACCTTC,CATSDSNYGYTF
TRBD1,few,TRBJ1-5,TRBV15,TGTGCCACCAGCAGAGAAGGACAGGGATATCAGCCCCAGCATTTT,CATSREGQGYQPQHF
TRBD1,.,TRBJ1-2,TRBV15,TGTGCCACCAGCAGAGTCACGAGACAGGGGCTGCCTATAGGGTACACCTTC,CATSRVTRQGLPIGYTF
.,many,TRBJ1-2,TRBV7-6,TGTGCCAGCAGCGCCGACAGCTATGGCTACACCTTC,CASSADSYGYTF
.,few,TRBJ2-7,TRBV30,TGTGCCTGGAGCTACGGGTCCTACGAGCAGTACTTC,CAWSYGSYEQYF
.,.,TRBJ1-1,TRBV5-6,TGTGCCAGCAGCTTAGTAGACGAAGCTTTCTTT,CASSLVDEAFF
TRBD2,.,TRBJ2-1,TRBV19,TGTGCCAGTGGGACTAGCGGGACAAATGAGCAGTTCTTC,CASGTSGTNEQFF
.,.,TRBJ1-1,TRBV7-6,TGTGCCAGCAGCTTATACGATAACACTGAAGCTTTCTTT,CASSLYDNTEAFF
.,many,TRBJ1-1,TRBV7-2,TGTGCCAGCAGCCCCCAGGGCGGCGCGAACACTGAAGCTTTCTTT,CASSPQGGANTEAFF
.,many,TRBJ2-7,TRBV7-9,TGTGCCAGCAGCCACTCCTACGAGCAGTACTTC,CASSHSYEQYF
TRBD1,many,TRBJ2-7,TRBV19,TGTGCCAGTAGTGACAGGGCTTACGAGCAGTACTTC,CASSDRAYEQYF
.,many,TRBJ1-6,TRBV25-1,TGTGCCAGCAGTGCCTCTTGGGGACTCGGTGAAGTGGGAAATTCACCCCTCCACTTT,CASSASWGLGEVGNSPLHF
TRBD1,many,TRBJ1-2,TRBV7-9,TGTGCCAGCAGCTTAGGGACAGGGTATCATGGCTACACCTTC,CASSLGTGYHGYTF
TRBD2,few,TRBJ2-3,TRBV4-1,TGCGCCAGCAGCCAGGGGAGGGCTAGCGGGACAGATACGCAGTATTTT,CASSQGRASGTDTQYF
TRBD1,few,TRBJ2-7,TRBV9,TGTGCCAGCAGCCCACAGGGGGCTTACGAGCAGTACTTC,CASSPQGAYEQYF
.,many,TRBJ2-3,TRBV7-2,TGTGCCAGCTACCCGGGACTGATCACAGATACGCAGTATTTT,CASYPGLITDTQYF
TRBD1,few,TRBJ1-5,TRBV19,TGTGCCAGTAGCCGGGCACAGGGGTGGCTTCAGCCCCAGCATTTT,CASSRAQGWLQPQHF
TRBD1,.,TRBJ1-5,TRBV6-1,TGTGCCAGCAGTGGTACAGGGGTCAATCAGCCCCAGCATTTT,CASSGTGVNQPQHF
.,many,TRBJ2-7,TRBV12-3/TRBV12-4,TGTGCCAGCAGTTTTAGTCCTATATACTACGAGCAGTACTTC,CASSFSPIYYEQYF
.,.,TRBJ2-1,TRBV29-1,TGCAGCGTTACCGGGGGCTCCTACAATGAGCAGTTCTTC,CSVTGGSYNEQFF
TRBD1,many,TRBJ1-3,TRBV6-5,TGTGCCAGCAGTCCCAGGGGGGCTGGAAACACCATATATTTT,CASSPRGAGNTIYF
.,many,TRBJ2-5,TRBV7-8,TGTGCCAGCAGCTTAGTAGTGCTACAAGAGACCCAGTACTTC,CASSLVVLQETQYF
.,many,TRBJ2-3,TRBV24-1,TGTGCCACCAGTGATTTGCGGACCCCCATCAAGGATACGCAGTATTTT,CATSDLRTPIKDTQYF